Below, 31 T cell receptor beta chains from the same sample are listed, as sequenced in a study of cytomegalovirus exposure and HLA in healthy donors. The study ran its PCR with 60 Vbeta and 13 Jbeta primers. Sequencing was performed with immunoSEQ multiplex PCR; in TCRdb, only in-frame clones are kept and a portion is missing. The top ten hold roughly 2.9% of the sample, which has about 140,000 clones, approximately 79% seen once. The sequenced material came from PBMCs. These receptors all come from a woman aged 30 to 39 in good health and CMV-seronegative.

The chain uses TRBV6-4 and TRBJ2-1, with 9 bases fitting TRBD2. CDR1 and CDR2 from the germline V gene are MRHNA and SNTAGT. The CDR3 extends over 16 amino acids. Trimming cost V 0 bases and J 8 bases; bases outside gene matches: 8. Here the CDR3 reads CASSDSREGPADEQFF. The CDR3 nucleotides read TGTGCCAGCAGTGACTCGCGGGAGGGCCCCGCTGATGAGCAGTTCTTC.

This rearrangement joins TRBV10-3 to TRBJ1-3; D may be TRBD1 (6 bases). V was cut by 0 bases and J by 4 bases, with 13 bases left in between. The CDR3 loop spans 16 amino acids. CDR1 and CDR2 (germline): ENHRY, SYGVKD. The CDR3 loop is CAISESQNRVGNTIYF. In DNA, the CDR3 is TGTGCCATCAGTGAGTCGCAGAACAGGGTGGGAAACACCATATATTTT.

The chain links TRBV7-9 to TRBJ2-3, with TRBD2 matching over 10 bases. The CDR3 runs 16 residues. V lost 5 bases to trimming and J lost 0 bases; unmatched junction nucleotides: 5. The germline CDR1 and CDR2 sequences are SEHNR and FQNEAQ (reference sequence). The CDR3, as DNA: TGTGCCAGCAGCCCAATGACTAGCGGGAGCACAGATACGCAGTATTTT. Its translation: CASSPMTSGSTDTQYF. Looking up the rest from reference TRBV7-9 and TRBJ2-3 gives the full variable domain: DTGVSQNPRHKITKRGQNVTFRCDPISEHNRLYWYRQTLGQGPEFLTYFQNEAQLEKSRLLSDRFSAERPKGSFSTLEIQRTEQGDSAMYLCASSPMTSGSTDTQYFGPGTRLTVL.

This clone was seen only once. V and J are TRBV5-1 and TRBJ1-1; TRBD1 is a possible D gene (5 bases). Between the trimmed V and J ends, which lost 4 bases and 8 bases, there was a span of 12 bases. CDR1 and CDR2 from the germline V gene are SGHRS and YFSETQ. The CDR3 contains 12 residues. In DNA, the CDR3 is TGCGCCAGCAGCCGGGGGAGGACCGAAGCTTTCTTT. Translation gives CASSRGRTEAFF.

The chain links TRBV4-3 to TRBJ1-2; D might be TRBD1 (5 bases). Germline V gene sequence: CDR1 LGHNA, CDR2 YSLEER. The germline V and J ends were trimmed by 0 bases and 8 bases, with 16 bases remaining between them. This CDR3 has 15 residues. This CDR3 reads CASSQDLDSPWGYTF. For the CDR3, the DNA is TGCGCCAGCAGCCAAGACTTAGACAGTCCTTGGGGCTACACCTTC.

In DNA form, the CDR3 reads TGTGCCAGCAGTTTAAGGGGTACCCAGACCTCCTACGAGCAGTACTTC. It is translated as CASSLRGTQTSYEQYF. The chain recombines TRBV27 with TRBJ2-7, with a possible D match to TRBD1 (5 bases). V dropped 2 bases and J dropped 0 bases, with 14 bases sitting between them. CDR1 is MNHEY and CDR2 is SMNVEV in the germline V gene (reference sequence). The length of the CDR3 is 16 residues.

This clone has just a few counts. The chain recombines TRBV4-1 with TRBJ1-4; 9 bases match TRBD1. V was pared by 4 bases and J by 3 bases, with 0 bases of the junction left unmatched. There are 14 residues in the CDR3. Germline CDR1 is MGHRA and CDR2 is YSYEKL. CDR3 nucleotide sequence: TGCGCCAGCAGCCGACAGGGGGCTAATGAAAAACTGTTTTTT. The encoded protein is CASSRQGANEKLFF.

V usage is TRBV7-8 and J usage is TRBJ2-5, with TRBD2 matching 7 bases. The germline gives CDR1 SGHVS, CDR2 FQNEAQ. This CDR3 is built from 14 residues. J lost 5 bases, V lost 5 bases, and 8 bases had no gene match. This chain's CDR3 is CASSLKRGWETQYF. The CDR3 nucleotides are TGTGCCAGCAGCCTTAAGCGGGGATGGGAGACCCAGTACTTC.

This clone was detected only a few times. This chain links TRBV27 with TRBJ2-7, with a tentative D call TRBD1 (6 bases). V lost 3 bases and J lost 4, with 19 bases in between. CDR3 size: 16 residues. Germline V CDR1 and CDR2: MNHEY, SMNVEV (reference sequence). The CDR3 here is CASSFRMAGVRYEQYF. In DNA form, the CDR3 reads TGTGCCAGCAGTTTCAGGATGGCAGGGGTCAGATACGAGCAGTACTTC.

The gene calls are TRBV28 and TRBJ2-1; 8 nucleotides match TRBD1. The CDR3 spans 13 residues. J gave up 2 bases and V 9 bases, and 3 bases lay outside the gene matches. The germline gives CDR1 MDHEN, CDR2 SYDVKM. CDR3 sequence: CASGQGAYNEQFF. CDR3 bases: TGTGCCAGTGGACAGGGAGCCTACAATGAGCAGTTCTTC. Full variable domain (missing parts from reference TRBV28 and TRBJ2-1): DVKVTQSSRYLVKRTGEKVFLECVQDMDHENMFWYRQDPGLGLRLIYFSYDVKMKEKGDIPEGYSVSREKKERFSLILESASTNQTSMYLCASGQGAYNEQFFGPGTRLTVL.

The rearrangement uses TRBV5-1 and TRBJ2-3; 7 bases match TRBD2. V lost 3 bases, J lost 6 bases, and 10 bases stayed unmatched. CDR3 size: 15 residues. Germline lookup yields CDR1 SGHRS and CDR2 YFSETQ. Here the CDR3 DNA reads TGCGCCAGCAGCTGGGGGGGATCAGCCCCGGATACGCAGTATTTT. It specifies CASSWGGSAPDTQYF. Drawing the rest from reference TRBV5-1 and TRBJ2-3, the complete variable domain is KAGVTQTPRYLIKTRGQQVTLSCSPISGHRSVSWYQQTPGQGLQFLFEYFSETQRNKGNFPGRFSGRQFSNSRSEMNVSTLELGDSALYLCASSWGGSAPDTQYFGPGTRLTVL.

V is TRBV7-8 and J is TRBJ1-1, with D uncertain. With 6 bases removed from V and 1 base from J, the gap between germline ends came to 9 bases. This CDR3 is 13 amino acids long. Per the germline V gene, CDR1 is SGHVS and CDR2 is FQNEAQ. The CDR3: CASSRGRNTEAFF. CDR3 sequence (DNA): TGTGCCAGCAGTCGAGGCAGGAACACTGAAGCTTTCTTT.

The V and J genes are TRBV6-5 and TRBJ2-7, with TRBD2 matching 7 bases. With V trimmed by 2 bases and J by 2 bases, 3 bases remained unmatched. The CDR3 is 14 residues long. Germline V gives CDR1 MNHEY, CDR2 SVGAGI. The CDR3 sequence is CASSYNREAYEQYF. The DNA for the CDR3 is TGTGCCAGCAGTTACAACCGGGAGGCCTACGAGCAGTACTTC.

CDR3 region: CASREDRHNEKLFF. DNA for the CDR3: TGTGCCAGCAGGGAGGACAGACATAATGAAAAACTGTTTTTT. The chain employs TRBV2 and TRBJ1-4, with D perhaps matching TRBD1 (6 bases). This CDR3 comprises 14 residues. CDR1 is SNHLY, CDR2 FYNNEI, per germline. The V gene lost 6 bases and the J gene lost 4 bases, with 12 bases spanning the gap.

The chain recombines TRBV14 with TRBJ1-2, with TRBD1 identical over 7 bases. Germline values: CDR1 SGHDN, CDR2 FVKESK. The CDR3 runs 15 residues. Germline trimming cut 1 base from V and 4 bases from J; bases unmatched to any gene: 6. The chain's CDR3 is CASSQAEGATYGYTF. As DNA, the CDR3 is TGTGCCAGCAGCCAAGCCGAGGGGGCGACCTATGGCTACACCTTC.

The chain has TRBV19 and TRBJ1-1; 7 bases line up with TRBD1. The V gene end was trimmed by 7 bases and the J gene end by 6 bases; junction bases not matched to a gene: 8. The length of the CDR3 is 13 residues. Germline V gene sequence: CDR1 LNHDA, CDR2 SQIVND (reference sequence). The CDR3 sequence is CASIHDRDAEAFF. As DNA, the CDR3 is TGTGCCAGTATCCACGACAGGGACGCTGAAGCTTTCTTT.

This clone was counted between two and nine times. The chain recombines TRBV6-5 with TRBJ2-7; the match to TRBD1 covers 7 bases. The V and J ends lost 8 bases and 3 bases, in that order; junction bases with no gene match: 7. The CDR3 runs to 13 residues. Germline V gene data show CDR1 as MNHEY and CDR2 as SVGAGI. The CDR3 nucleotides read TGTGCCAGCGCCCGACAGGGTTTCTACGAGCAGTACTTC. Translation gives CASARQGFYEQYF.

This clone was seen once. In nucleotides, the CDR3 is TGTGCCAGCAGTCCGCATCCGACTCTTCGGAACGAGCAGTACTTC. It encodes CASSPHPTLRNEQYF. The chain couples TRBV7-3 to TRBJ2-7; D uncertain. The CDR3 is 15 amino acids. Between the trimmed V and J ends, which lost 6 bases and 5 bases, there was a span of 20 bases. Germline CDR1 reads SGHTA; CDR2 reads FQGTGA.

This CDR3 reads CASTPWASWQEKLFF. CDR3 in DNA: TGCGCCAGCACCCCATGGGCCAGTTGGCAGGAAAAACTGTTTTTT. The chain uses TRBV23-1 and TRBJ1-4; unclear D gene. TRBV23-1 is classed as an ORF, of uncertain function. V gave up 7 bases and J gave up 8 bases, with 20 bases separating them. There are 15 residues in the CDR3.

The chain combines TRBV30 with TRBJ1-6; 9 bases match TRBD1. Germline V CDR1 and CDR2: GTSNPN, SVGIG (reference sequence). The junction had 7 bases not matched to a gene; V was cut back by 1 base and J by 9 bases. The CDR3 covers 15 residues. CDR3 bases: TGTGCCTGGAGTGCCTGGACAGGGGACGGTTCACCCCTCCACTTT. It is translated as CAWSAWTGDGSPLHF. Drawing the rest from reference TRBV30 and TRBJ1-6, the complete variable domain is SQTIHQWPATLVQPVGSPLSLECTVEGTSNPNLYWYRQAAGRGLQLLFYSVGIGQISSEVPQNLSASRPQDRQFILSSKKLLLSDSGFYLCAWSAWTGDGSPLHFGNGTRLTVT.

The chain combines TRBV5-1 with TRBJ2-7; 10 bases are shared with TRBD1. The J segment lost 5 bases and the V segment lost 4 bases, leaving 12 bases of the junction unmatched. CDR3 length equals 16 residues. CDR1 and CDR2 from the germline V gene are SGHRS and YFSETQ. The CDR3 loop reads CASSPRETGGAHEQYF. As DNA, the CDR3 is TGCGCCAGCAGCCCACGAGAGACAGGGGGCGCCCACGAGCAGTACTTC.

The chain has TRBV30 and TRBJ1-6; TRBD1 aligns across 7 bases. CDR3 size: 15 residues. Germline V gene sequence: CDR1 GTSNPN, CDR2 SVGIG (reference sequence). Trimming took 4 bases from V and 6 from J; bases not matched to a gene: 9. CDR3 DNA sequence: TGTGCCTGGACCGAACAGGGGATACTTAATTCACCCCTCCACTTT. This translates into CAWTEQGILNSPLHF.

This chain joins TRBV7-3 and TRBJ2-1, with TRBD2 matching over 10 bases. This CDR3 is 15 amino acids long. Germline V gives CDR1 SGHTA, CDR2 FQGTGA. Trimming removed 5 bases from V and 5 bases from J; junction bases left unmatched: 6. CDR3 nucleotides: TGTGCCAGCAGCCAGTCTAGCGGGGGAGACAATGAGCAGTTCTTC. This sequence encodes CASSQSSGGDNEQFF. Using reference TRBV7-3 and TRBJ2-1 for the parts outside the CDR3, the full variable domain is GAGVSQTPSNKVTEKGKYVELRCDPISGHTALYWYRQSLGQGPEFLIYFQGTGAADDSGLPNDRFFAVRPEGSVSTLKIQRTERGDSAVYLCASSQSSGGDNEQFFGPGTRLTVL.

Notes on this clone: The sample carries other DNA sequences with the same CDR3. Here the CDR3 DNA reads TGTGCCAGCCCGGGGCAGGGGGCGCCCGGGGCCAACGTCCTGACTTTC. Encoded protein: CASPGQGAPGANVLTF. The V gene is TRBV27, the J gene TRBJ2-6; 8 bases align to TRBD1. CDR3 length equals 16 residues. Germline V CDR1 and CDR2: MNHEY, SMNVEV (reference sequence). V trimming: 8 bases; J trimming: 4 bases; junction bases outside the gene matches: 10.

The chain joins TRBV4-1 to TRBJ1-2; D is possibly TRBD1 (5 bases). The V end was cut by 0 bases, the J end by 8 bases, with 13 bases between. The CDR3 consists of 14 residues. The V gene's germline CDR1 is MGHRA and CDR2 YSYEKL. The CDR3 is CASSQDGTGWGYTF. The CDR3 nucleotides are TGCGCCAGCAGCCAAGACGGTACAGGTTGGGGCTACACCTTC.

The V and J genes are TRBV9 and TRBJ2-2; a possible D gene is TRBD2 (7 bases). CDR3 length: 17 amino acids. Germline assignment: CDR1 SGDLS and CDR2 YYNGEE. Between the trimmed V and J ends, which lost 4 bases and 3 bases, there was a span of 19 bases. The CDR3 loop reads CASSPRGGTRHTGELFF. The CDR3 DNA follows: TGTGCCAGCAGCCCTAGGGGGGGGACAAGACACACCGGGGAGCTGTTTTTT.

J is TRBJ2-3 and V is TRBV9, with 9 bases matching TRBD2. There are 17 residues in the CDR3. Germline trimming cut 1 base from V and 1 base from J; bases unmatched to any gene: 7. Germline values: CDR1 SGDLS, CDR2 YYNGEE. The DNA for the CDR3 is TGTGCCAGCAGCGTAAACAGAGCGGGAGGCGGCACAGATACGCAGTATTTT. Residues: CASSVNRAGGGTDTQYF.

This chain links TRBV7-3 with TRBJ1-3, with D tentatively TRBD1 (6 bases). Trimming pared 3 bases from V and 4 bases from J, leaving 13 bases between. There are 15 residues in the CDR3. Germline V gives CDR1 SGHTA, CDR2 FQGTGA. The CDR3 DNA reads TGTGCCAGCAGCTTGACAGGCGTTCGAGGAAACACCATATATTTT. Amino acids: CASSLTGVRGNTIYF.

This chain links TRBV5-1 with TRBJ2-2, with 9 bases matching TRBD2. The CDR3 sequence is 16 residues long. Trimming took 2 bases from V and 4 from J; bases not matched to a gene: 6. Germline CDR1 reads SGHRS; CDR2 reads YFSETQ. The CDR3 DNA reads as TGCGCCAGCAGCTTCGGAGGTAGCGGGGGCACCGGGGAGCTGTTTTTT. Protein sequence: CASSFGGSGGTGELFF. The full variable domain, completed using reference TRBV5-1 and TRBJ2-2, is KAGVTQTPRYLIKTRGQQVTLSCSPISGHRSVSWYQQTPGQGLQFLFEYFSETQRNKGNFPGRFSGRQFSNSRSEMNVSTLELGDSALYLCASSFGGSGGTGELFFGEGSRLTVL.

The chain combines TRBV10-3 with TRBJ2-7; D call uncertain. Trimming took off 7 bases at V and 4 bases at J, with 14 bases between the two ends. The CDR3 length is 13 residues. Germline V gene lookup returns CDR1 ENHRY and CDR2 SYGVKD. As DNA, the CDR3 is TGTGCCATCAAGGTTTCCGCAGGATACGAGCAGTACTTC. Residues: CAIKVSAGYEQYF.

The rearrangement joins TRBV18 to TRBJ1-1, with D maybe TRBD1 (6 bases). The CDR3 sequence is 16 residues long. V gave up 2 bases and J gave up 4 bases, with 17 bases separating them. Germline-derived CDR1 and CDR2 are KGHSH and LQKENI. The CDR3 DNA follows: TGTGCCAGCTCACCAATTACCCGGGACACACTCACTGAAGCTTTCTTT. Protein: CASSPITRDTLTEAFF.